This is a list of T cell receptor beta chains from one sample in a study of T cells after posttransplantation cyclophosphamide. This table comes from immunoSEQ multiplex PCR, and its TCRdb copy is limited to in-frame clones, with some not included. Among about 2,200 clones listed, 55% to 75% were seen once. The specimen was PBMCs, collected after allogeneic stem cell transplant with posttransplant cyclophosphamide. The origin of the receptors is a male patient in his sixties who received an allogeneic stem cell transplant from a related donor and was CMV-positive. Some T cells may have come from the graft donor. Each CDR3 is given with its conserved first and last residue. The order of the fields is CDR3 protein, CDR3 DNA, clone size, J gene, V gene, D gene. A D gene is named only where the DNA matches it firmly. Rows may omit the clone size; those that give it use once, few, many or a size class.

CDR3aa: CASSVEGGRGTGELFF
CDR3nt: TGTGCCAGCAGCGTAGAAGGGGGGAGGGGCACCGGGGAGCTGTTTTTT
abundance: few
j_gene: TRBJ2-2
v_gene: TRBV9
d_gene: -

CDR3aa: CASSVSYEQYF
CDR3nt: TGTGCCAGCAGCGTTTCTTACGAGCAGTACTTC
abundance: -
j_gene: TRBJ2-7
v_gene: TRBV6-9
d_gene: -

CDR3aa: CASSDLPPPNTGELFF
CDR3nt: TGTGCCAGTAGTGATCTACCCCCACCGAACACCGGGGAGCTGTTTTTT
abundance: -
j_gene: TRBJ2-2
v_gene: TRBV19
d_gene: -

CDR3aa: CASSQEASQGKTQYF
CDR3nt: TGCGCCAGCAGCCAAGAGGCTAGTCAGGGAAAGACCCAGTACTTC
abundance: -
j_gene: TRBJ2-5
v_gene: TRBV4-1
d_gene: -

CDR3aa: CASSWPVGELFF
CDR3nt: TGTGCCAGCAGTTGGCCAGTTGGGGAGCTGTTTTTT
abundance: -
j_gene: TRBJ2-2
v_gene: TRBV6-5
d_gene: -

CDR3aa: CAISDQVKAFF
CDR3nt: TGTGCCATCAGTGACCAGGTCAAAGCTTTCTTT
abundance: -
j_gene: TRBJ1-1
v_gene: TRBV10-3
d_gene: -

CDR3aa: CASSNGGMETDTQYF
CDR3nt: TGTGCCAGCAGCAACGGGGGGATGGAGACAGATACGCAGTATTTT
abundance: -
j_gene: TRBJ2-3
v_gene: TRBV7-2
d_gene: TRBD2

CDR3aa: CSVGTGDRGYGYTF
CDR3nt: TGCAGCGTTGGAACAGGGGATCGCGGCTATGGCTACACCTTC
abundance: once
j_gene: TRBJ1-2
v_gene: TRBV29-1
d_gene: TRBD1

CDR3aa: CASSFYSRGELFF
CDR3nt: TGTGCCAGCAGTTTCTACTCGCGTGGGGAGCTGTTTTTT
abundance: -
j_gene: TRBJ2-2
v_gene: TRBV28
d_gene: -

CDR3aa: CASSLTGGGDTQYF
CDR3nt: TGTGCCAGCAGCTTGACGGGAGGTGGAGATACGCAGTATTTT
abundance: few
j_gene: TRBJ2-3
v_gene: TRBV7-3
d_gene: TRBD2

CDR3aa: CASSPREANEKLFF
CDR3nt: TGTGCCAGCTCACCCAGGGAGGCTAATGAAAAACTGTTTTTT
abundance: -
j_gene: TRBJ1-4
v_gene: TRBV18
d_gene: -

CDR3aa: CASSSNRVSGHEQYF
CDR3nt: TGTGCCAGCAGCTCTAACAGGGTATCAGGCCACGAGCAGTACTTC
abundance: -
j_gene: TRBJ2-7
v_gene: TRBV11-3
d_gene: -

CDR3aa: CASSAQGQPQHF
CDR3nt: TGCGCCAGCAGCGCCCAGGGTCAGCCCCAGCATTTT
abundance: -
j_gene: TRBJ1-5
v_gene: TRBV10-2
d_gene: -

CDR3aa: CAIIDGGGTEAFF
CDR3nt: TGTGCCATAATCGACGGGGGAGGCACTGAAGCTTTCTTT
abundance: -
j_gene: TRBJ1-1
v_gene: TRBV28
d_gene: -

CDR3aa: CSASNVDGYTF
CDR3nt: TGCAGTGCTAGCAACGTAGATGGCTACACCTTC
abundance: -
j_gene: TRBJ1-2
v_gene: TRBV20-1
d_gene: -

CDR3aa: CASSQQVGDNSPLHF
CDR3nt: TGTGCCAGCAGCCAGCAGGTAGGGGATAATTCACCCCTCCACTTT
abundance: -
j_gene: TRBJ1-6
v_gene: TRBV5-4
d_gene: -

CDR3aa: CASSGAAAGSEKLFF
CDR3nt: TGTGCCAGCAGTGGGGCCGCTGCTGGGAGTGAAAAACTGTTTTTT
abundance: -
j_gene: TRBJ1-4
v_gene: TRBV2
d_gene: -

CDR3aa: CASSRRVGGIEKLFF
CDR3nt: TGCGCCAGCAGCCGGAGGGTTGGCGGGATTGAAAAACTGTTTTTT
abundance: -
j_gene: TRBJ1-4
v_gene: TRBV4-1
d_gene: -

CDR3aa: CASSPRTSGIDPDTQYF
CDR3nt: TGTGCCAGCAGCCCCCGGACTAGCGGGATAGATCCAGATACGCAGTATTTT
abundance: -
j_gene: TRBJ2-3
v_gene: TRBV21-1
d_gene: -

CDR3aa: CASSLSRGGSDGYTF
CDR3nt: TGTGCCAGCAGTTTAAGCCGCGGGGGGTCCGATGGCTACACCTTC
abundance: once
j_gene: TRBJ1-2
v_gene: TRBV27
d_gene: -

CDR3aa: CASSPPGIGYTF
CDR3nt: TGTGCCAGCAGCCCCCCGGGGATCGGCTACACCTTC
abundance: -
j_gene: TRBJ1-2
v_gene: TRBV28
d_gene: -

CDR3aa: CAIRFGLAGEGEQFF
CDR3nt: TGTGCCATCAGGTTCGGGTTAGCGGGAGAGGGTGAGCAGTTCTTC
abundance: once
j_gene: TRBJ2-1
v_gene: TRBV10-3
d_gene: TRBD2

CDR3aa: CASSPPVNTGELFF
CDR3nt: TGTGCCAGCAGCCCACCAGTGAACACCGGGGAGCTGTTTTTT
abundance: few
j_gene: TRBJ2-2
v_gene: TRBV7-9
d_gene: -

CDR3aa: CASSQEPSGSYNEQFF
CDR3nt: TGCGCCAGCAGCCAAGAGCCTAGCGGCTCCTACAATGAGCAGTTCTTC
abundance: -
j_gene: TRBJ2-1
v_gene: TRBV4-1
d_gene: TRBD2

CDR3aa: CASSHAQGRTEQFF
CDR3nt: TGCGCCAGCAGCCATGCGCAGGGCCGTACTGAGCAGTTCTTC
abundance: -
j_gene: TRBJ2-1
v_gene: TRBV4-3
d_gene: -

CDR3aa: CASSLGTSYEQYF
CDR3nt: TGCGCCAGCAGCCTGGGGACAAGCTACGAGCAGTACTTC
abundance: few
j_gene: TRBJ2-7
v_gene: TRBV4-1
d_gene: -

CDR3aa: CASRPNYFTGGYTF
CDR3nt: TGTGCCAGCAGACCAAATTATTTCACGGGTGGCTACACCTTC
abundance: -
j_gene: TRBJ1-2
v_gene: TRBV7-2
d_gene: -

CDR3aa: CATSSPSTGELFF
CDR3nt: TGTGCCACCAGCAGCCCATCCACCGGGGAGCTGTTTTTT
abundance: -
j_gene: TRBJ2-2
v_gene: TRBV15
d_gene: -

CDR3aa: CASSVLSGGLSEQYF
CDR3nt: TGTGCCAGCAGCGTATTAAGCGGGGGGCTGAGCGAGCAGTACTTC
abundance: -
j_gene: TRBJ2-7
v_gene: TRBV9
d_gene: TRBD2

CDR3aa: CASSVGQGPGNEQFF
CDR3nt: TGTGCCAGCAGCGTAGGACAGGGACCCGGGAATGAGCAGTTCTTC
abundance: -
j_gene: TRBJ2-1
v_gene: TRBV9
d_gene: TRBD1

CDR3aa: CASSFSRSYEQYF
CDR3nt: TGTGCCAGCAGCTTTTCTAGGTCCTACGAGCAGTACTTC
abundance: -
j_gene: TRBJ2-7
v_gene: TRBV5-4
d_gene: -

CDR3aa: CASKEGTNYGYTF
CDR3nt: TGTGCCAGCAAGGAGGGCACTAACTATGGCTACACCTTC
abundance: -
j_gene: TRBJ1-2
v_gene: TRBV6-5
d_gene: -

CDR3aa: CASSLSGGPAGHYTF
CDR3nt: TGTGCCAGCAGCTTAAGCGGGGGCCCGGCCGGGCACTACACCTTC
abundance: -
j_gene: TRBJ1-2
v_gene: TRBV7-9
d_gene: -

CDR3aa: CASKEETGKNIQYF
CDR3nt: TGTGCCAGCAAGGAGGAGACAGGGAAAAACATTCAGTACTTC
abundance: medium-sized
j_gene: TRBJ2-4
v_gene: TRBV2
d_gene: TRBD1

CDR3aa: CAWSTGLNTEAFF
CDR3nt: TGTGCCTGGAGTACAGGTCTGAACACTGAAGCTTTCTTT
abundance: once
j_gene: TRBJ1-1
v_gene: TRBV30
d_gene: -

CDR3aa: CASSRVAGGRTGELFF
CDR3nt: TGTGCCAGCAGTCGGGTAGCGGGGGGGCGAACCGGGGAGCTGTTTTTT
abundance: -
j_gene: TRBJ2-2
v_gene: TRBV19
d_gene: TRBD2

CDR3aa: CASSLALAGVPNTGELFF
CDR3nt: TGCGCCAGCAGCTTGGCCCTAGCGGGGGTTCCGAACACCGGGGAGCTGTTTTTT
abundance: -
j_gene: TRBJ2-2
v_gene: TRBV5-1
d_gene: TRBD2

CDR3aa: CASSFSGFGAGEQFF
CDR3nt: TGTGCCAGTAGTTTCAGTGGCTTCGGGGCGGGGGAGCAGTTCTTC
abundance: large
j_gene: TRBJ2-1
v_gene: TRBV19
d_gene: -

CDR3aa: CASSGSGMMYTEAFF
CDR3nt: TGTGCCAGCAGCGGGTCAGGGATGATGTACACTGAAGCTTTCTTT
abundance: -
j_gene: TRBJ1-1
v_gene: TRBV5-4
d_gene: -

CDR3aa: CASSQDAYEQYF
CDR3nt: TGCGCCAGCAGCCAAGACGCCTACGAGCAGTACTTC
abundance: -
j_gene: TRBJ2-7
v_gene: TRBV4-1
d_gene: -

CDR3aa: CASSPLGVAGAPSSYNEQFF
CDR3nt: TGTGCCAGCAGCCCCCTCGGGGTAGCGGGAGCCCCGAGCTCCTACAATGAGCAGTTCTTC
abundance: -
j_gene: TRBJ2-1
v_gene: TRBV7-3
d_gene: TRBD2

CDR3aa: CASSLGLAGGPNTGELFF
CDR3nt: TGTGCCAGCAGCTTGGGCCTAGCGGGGGGACCGAACACCGGGGAGCTGTTTTTT
abundance: -
j_gene: TRBJ2-2
v_gene: TRBV5-5
d_gene: TRBD2

CDR3aa: CASQNRGYQPQHF
CDR3nt: TGTGCCAGTCAAAACAGGGGCTATCAGCCCCAGCATTTT
abundance: -
j_gene: TRBJ1-5
v_gene: TRBV19
d_gene: TRBD1

CDR3aa: CASSWAGALNTEAFF
CDR3nt: TGTGCCAGCAGCTGGGCAGGGGCCCTGAACACTGAAGCTTTCTTT
abundance: -
j_gene: TRBJ1-1
v_gene: TRBV11-2
d_gene: -

CDR3aa: CASSHTSGGKETQYF
CDR3nt: TGTGCCAGCAGTCATACTAGCGGGGGCAAAGAGACCCAGTACTTC
abundance: -
j_gene: TRBJ2-5
v_gene: TRBV6-5
d_gene: TRBD2

CDR3aa: CASSLAPSSLGLAYEQYF
CDR3nt: TGCGCCAGCAGCTTGGCCCCTTCGAGTCTGGGACTTGCCTACGAGCAGTACTTC
abundance: -
j_gene: TRBJ2-7
v_gene: TRBV5-1
d_gene: -

CDR3aa: CASSPPFRLAGVRNEQFF
CDR3nt: TGTGCCAGCAGCCCACCGTTTAGACTAGCGGGAGTTCGTAATGAGCAGTTCTTC
abundance: once
j_gene: TRBJ2-1
v_gene: TRBV7-9
d_gene: TRBD2

CDR3aa: CASSARLASVTEQFF
CDR3nt: TGTGCCAGCAGCGCCCGACTAGCGTCTGTTACTGAGCAGTTCTTC
abundance: -
j_gene: TRBJ2-1
v_gene: TRBV9
d_gene: TRBD2

CDR3aa: CSVDPTSALGETQYF
CDR3nt: TGCAGCGTTGACCCGACTAGCGCGCTCGGAGAGACCCAGTACTTC
abundance: -
j_gene: TRBJ2-5
v_gene: TRBV29-1
d_gene: TRBD2

CDR3aa: CASSDRDRGRDTQYF
CDR3nt: TGCGCCAGCAGCGACCGGGACAGGGGGAGAGATACGCAGTATTTT
abundance: -
j_gene: TRBJ2-3
v_gene: TRBV4-3
d_gene: TRBD1

CDR3aa: CASSQFPRTNEKLFF
CDR3nt: TGCGCCAGCAGCCAATTCCCCAGGACTAATGAAAAACTGTTTTTT
abundance: -
j_gene: TRBJ1-4
v_gene: TRBV4-1
d_gene: -

CDR3aa: CASSPDRSRGQETQYF
CDR3nt: TGTGCCAGCTCACCCGACAGGTCACGGGGACAAGAGACCCAGTACTTC
abundance: few
j_gene: TRBJ2-5
v_gene: TRBV18
d_gene: -

CDR3aa: CSVGGGKVASTGELFF
CDR3nt: TGCAGCGTTGGGGGAGGGAAGGTGGCGAGCACCGGGGAGCTGTTTTTT
abundance: -
j_gene: TRBJ2-2
v_gene: TRBV29-1
d_gene: TRBD2